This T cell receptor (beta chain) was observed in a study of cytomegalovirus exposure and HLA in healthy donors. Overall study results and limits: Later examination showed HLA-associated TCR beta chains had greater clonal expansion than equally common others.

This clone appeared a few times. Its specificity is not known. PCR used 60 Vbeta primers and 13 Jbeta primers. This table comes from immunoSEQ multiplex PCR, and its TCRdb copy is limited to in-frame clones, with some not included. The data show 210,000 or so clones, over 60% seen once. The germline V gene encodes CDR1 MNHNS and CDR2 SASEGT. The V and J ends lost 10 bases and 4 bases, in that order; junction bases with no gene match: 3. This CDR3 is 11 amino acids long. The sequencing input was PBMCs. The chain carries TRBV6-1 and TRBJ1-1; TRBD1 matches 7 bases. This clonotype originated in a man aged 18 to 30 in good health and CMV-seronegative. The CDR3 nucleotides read TGTGCCACGGACAGGCTCACTGAAGCTTTCTTT. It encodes CATDRLTEAFF.